This is a list of T cell receptor beta chains from one sample in a study of T cell repertoires in ileal Crohn's disease. The repertoire was sequenced with immunoSEQ multiplex PCR; TCRdb's copy has only in-frame clones and lacks some. In the table there are about 60,000 clones, approximately 88% of which are singletons. Sequencing used ileal tissue. These receptors all stem from an adult with Crohn's disease. CDR3s include the opening cysteine and the closing phenylalanine or tryptophan. D genes are given only for firm matches. Some rows mark clone size as missing; the rest say once, few, many or name a class of expanded clone.

-	TRBJ1-1	TRBV5-1	-	TGCGCCAGCAGCCCCGGGTTGAGCACTGAAGCTTTCTTT	CASSPGLSTEAFF
-	TRBJ2-5	TRBV14	-	TGTGCCAGCAGCCACGGCCGGGACTTCCAAGAGACCCAGTACTTC	CASSHGRDFQETQYF
-	TRBJ1-5	TRBV21-1	-	TGTGCCAGCAGCAAATCTCTGAGAGGGTATAGCAATCAGCCCCAGCATTTT	CASSKSLRGYSNQPQHF
-	TRBJ1-6	TRBV4-2	-	TGTGCCAGCAGCCTTACAGGAGCTAATTCACCCCTCCACTTT	CASSLTGANSPLHF
TRBD1	TRBJ1-6	TRBV14	-	TGTGCCAGCAGCCAAGTCTCCGGGACAGGGACTTCACCCCTCCACTTT	CASSQVSGTGTSPLHF
TRBD2	TRBJ2-1	TRBV27	-	TGTGCCAGCAGTTACACGACTAGCGGGAGCACTGAGCAGTTCTTC	CASSYTTSGSTEQFF
TRBD1	TRBJ1-1	TRBV25-1	-	TGTGCCAGCAGTACGCGGACAGGCCCCAGCACTGAAGCTTTCTTT	CASSTRTGPSTEAFF
-	TRBJ1-1	TRBV4-3	few	TGCGCCAGCAGCCTATGGAACACTGAAGCTTTCTTT	CASSLWNTEAFF
-	TRBJ1-2	TRBV30	-	TGTGCCTGGAGTCCGCTAAACGGAGTTTATGGCTACACCTTC	CAWSPLNGVYGYTF
-	TRBJ2-3	TRBV7-8	-	TGTGCCAGCAGCTTTTTACTACAGGGCGATACGCAGTATTTT	CASSFLLQGDTQYF
TRBD2	TRBJ2-3	TRBV2	-	TGTGCCACGAGTAGCGGGAGGGTGGATACGCAGTATTTT	CATSSGRVDTQYF
-	TRBJ1-2	TRBV6-5	-	TGTGCCAGCAGCGCGCTAAGCGCTAACTATGGCTACACCTTC	CASSALSANYGYTF
-	TRBJ1-1	TRBV6-6	-	TGTGCCAGCAGTTACTCGGGCGGGAGCGAAGCTTTCTTT	CASSYSGGSEAFF
TRBD2	TRBJ2-7	TRBV12-5	-	TGTGCTAGTGGTTTGGTACGAGCGGGAGGTGGCTACGAGCAGTACTTC	CASGLVRAGGGYEQYF
TRBD2	TRBJ2-7	TRBV7-6	-	TGTGCCAGCAGCTTAAGCGCGGGAGGTTTTGACGAGCAGTACTTC	CASSLSAGGFDEQYF
TRBD2	TRBJ2-5	TRBV9	-	TGTGCCAGCAGCGTAATGGCGGGAGTTCAAGAGACCCAGTACTTC	CASSVMAGVQETQYF
TRBD1	TRBJ1-5	TRBV19	-	TGTGCCAGTAGTGTAACAGGGGGAGAATTGCCCCAGCATTTT	CASSVTGGELPQHF
-	TRBJ2-5	TRBV5-8	-	TGTGCCAGCAGCTCGGGGGATATTAGGGAAGAGACCCAGTACTTC	CASSSGDIREETQYF
-	TRBJ1-3	TRBV9	-	TGTGCCAGCAGCGCGTCTTCGGGGGGACTCGGAAACACCATATATTTT	CASSASSGGLGNTIYF
TRBD1	TRBJ1-2	TRBV11-3	-	TGTGCCAGCAGCGCATCGACAGGGACCTCGTATTATGGCTACACCTTC	CASSASTGTSYYGYTF
TRBD2	TRBJ2-2	TRBV4-1	-	TGCGCCAGCCGGGGGGACCCGAACACCGGGGAGCTGTTTTTT	CASRGDPNTGELFF
-	TRBJ1-2	TRBV2	-	TGTGCCAGCAGTGATCCCGCGGGGGAGAGCTATGGCTACACCTTC	CASSDPAGESYGYTF
-	TRBJ1-1	TRBV6-5	-	TGTGCCAGCAGTTACGAGAGATACACTGAAGCTTTCTTT	CASSYERYTEAFF
TRBD2	TRBJ2-2	TRBV12-5	once	TGTGCTAGTGGTTTGGTCTTGGCCCCGGGGAGGGCTAGTTCAGGGACCGGGGAGCTGTTTTTT	CASGLVLAPGRASSGTGELFF
TRBD2	TRBJ2-1	TRBV25-1	once	TGTGCCACCCCAAACCGGGCGGGGGGGGCCGGTTATGAGCAGTTCTTC	CATPNRAGGAGYEQFF
-	TRBJ1-3	TRBV5-6	-	TGTGCCAGCAGCTTGGCTCGTCGGAACACCATATATTTT	CASSLARRNTIYF
-	TRBJ2-7	TRBV7-2	-	TGTGCCAGCACCCGATCAGGCCTCTACGAGCAGTACTTC	CASTRSGLYEQYF
TRBD1	TRBJ1-6	TRBV6-5	-	TGTGCCAGCAGAGCTTTAGGACAGGTTAATTCACCCCTCCACTTT	CASRALGQVNSPLHF
-	TRBJ1-1	TRBV9	once	TGTGCCAGCAGCAGCCCGGGGGAATGGGCTTTCTTT	CASSSPGEWAFF
-	TRBJ2-3	TRBV30	once	TGTGCCTGGAGTGTTTTGGAGGGCCTGGATACGCAGTATTTT	CAWSVLEGLDTQYF
TRBD2	TRBJ2-2	TRBV14	-	TGTGCCAGCAGCAAACTAGCGGGAACCGGGGAGCTGTTTTTT	CASSKLAGTGELFF
TRBD2	TRBJ2-1	TRBV11-3	-	TGTGCCAGCAGCTTAAGTAGCGGGGTGCAGTTCTTC	CASSLSSGVQFF
-	TRBJ1-2	TRBV18	-	TGTGCCAGCTCACCACCTGGACAGAACGGCTACACCTTC	CASSPPGQNGYTF
-	TRBJ1-2	TRBV7-8	-	TGTGCCAGCAGCTTATCCTCTCTCGGTTTCTCGGGGATAAGCTACACCTTC	CASSLSSLGFSGISYTF
-	TRBJ2-5	TRBV19	-	TGTGCCAGTAGTATAGGCCCGGCGGCAGTCCAAGAGACCCAGTACTTC	CASSIGPAAVQETQYF
-	TRBJ1-3	TRBV2	-	TGTGCCAGCAGTTCCTTCGAGGCGAGAAACACCATATATTTT	CASSSFEARNTIYF
TRBD1	TRBJ2-4	TRBV5-4	once	TGTGCCAGCAGCCTTCCAGGGGGCGCGGGGTCCAAAAACATTCAGTACTTC	CASSLPGGAGSKNIQYF
-	TRBJ1-1	TRBV30	-	TGTGCCTGGAGTGTACGGGGGGTTTCTCCGAAGAACACTGAAGCTTTCTTT	CAWSVRGVSPKNTEAFF
TRBD1	TRBJ1-6	TRBV10-3	-	TGTGCCATCAGTGCGGCAGGGGGCGCCTATAATTCACCCCTCCACTTT	CAISAAGGAYNSPLHF